These 21 T cell receptor beta chains were sequenced from one sample in a study of cytomegalovirus exposure and HLA in healthy donors. Primers for the PCR totalled 60 Vbeta and 13 Jbeta. Generated by immunoSEQ multiplex PCR, the TCRdb table keeps only in-frame clones and is missing some. Of 100,000 or so clones in the sample, 75% to 90% are singletons; the top ten hold about 6.9%. Sequences were obtained from PBMCs. The source of these receptors is a man aged 25-45 years in good health and CMV-seropositive.

This clone was counted only a few times. V usage is TRBV27 and J usage is TRBJ2-1; D is possibly TRBD2 (6 bases). V was pared by 5 bases and J by 0 bases, with 11 bases between. CDR1 MNHEY and CDR2 SMNVEV come from the germline V gene (reference sequence). The CDR3 spans 15 residues. The CDR3 here is CASSPASASYNEQFF. CDR3 in DNA: TGTGCCAGCAGTCCTGCTAGCGCCTCCTACAATGAGCAGTTCTTC.

The chain carries TRBV7-2 and TRBJ2-1, with 8 bases lining up with TRBD1. CDR3 length equals 15 residues. V shed 4 bases, J shed 8 bases, and the junction held 10 bases outside the gene matches. Germline values: CDR1 SGHTA, CDR2 FQGNSA. CDR3 sequence (DNA): TGTGCCAGCAGCTCCAGGGGGCAGGGACTCTATGAGCAGTTCTTC. It yields the protein CASSSRGQGLYEQFF.

The chain combines TRBV25-1 with TRBJ1-2; D ambiguous. Between the trimmed V and J ends, which lost 7 bases and 4 bases, there was a span of 13 bases. The CDR3 extends over 13 amino acids. Germline-derived CDR1 and CDR2 are MGHDK and SYGVNS. CDR3 DNA: TGTGCCAGCAATAACTCAAGCTTCTATGGCTACACCTTC. Amino acids: CASNNSSFYGYTF.

CDR3: CASSIWARSTEAFF. Here the CDR3 DNA reads TGTGCCAGTAGTATATGGGCGCGCAGCACTGAAGCTTTCTTT. The V gene is TRBV19, the J gene TRBJ1-1; D is ambiguous. V lost 2 bases to trimming and J lost 4 bases, with 11 bases between them. Per the germline V gene, CDR1 is LNHDA and CDR2 is SQIVND (reference sequence). This CDR3 is built from 14 residues.

The CDR3 DNA follows: TGCGCCAGCAGCTCCCCGGGACATTCCTACGAGCAGTACTTC. This translates into CASSSPGHSYEQYF. The rearrangement uses TRBV4-1 and TRBJ2-7; D might be TRBD1 (6 bases). The CDR3 totals 14 residues. Trimming stripped 5 bases from V and 1 base from J, with 12 bases between. Per the germline V gene, CDR1 is MGHRA and CDR2 is YSYEKL.

The rearrangement joins TRBV5-1 to TRBJ2-2; tentative D call: TRBD1 (6 bases). Between the trimmed V and J ends, which lost 1 base and 0 bases, there was a span of 10 bases. This CDR3 region has 16 residues. CDR1 and CDR2 (germline): SGHRS, YFSETQ. The CDR3 DNA follows: TGCGCCAGCAGCTTGCAGGGGCTTGCGAACACCGGGGAGCTGTTTTTT. This codes for CASSLQGLANTGELFF.

V and J are TRBV6-5 and TRBJ2-3, with D maybe TRBD1 (6 bases). V lost 5 bases to trimming and J lost 1 base, with 13 bases between them. Per germline, CDR1 MNHEY and CDR2 SVGAGI. This CDR3 has 15 residues. This CDR3 reads CASSAQGSGTDTQYF. The CDR3 DNA sequence: TGTGCCAGCAGTGCCCAGGGGAGCGGCACAGATACGCAGTATTTT.

The genes are TRBV6-1 and TRBJ2-1; 9 bases align to TRBD2. CDR1 and CDR2 (germline): MNHNS, SASEGT. The CDR3 spans 14 residues. J lost 8 bases, V lost 7 bases, and 9 bases had no gene match. CDR3 region: CASMALAGWDEQFF. The CDR3 bases are TGTGCCAGCATGGCGCTAGCGGGGTGGGATGAGCAGTTCTTC.

The chain employs TRBV6-1 and TRBJ1-4; tentative D call: TRBD1 (5 bases). This CDR3 has 13 amino acids. Germline values: CDR1 MNHNS, CDR2 SASEGT. Deletions cut 7 bases from V and 5 bases from J, with 11 bases between. CDR3 protein: CASMLGGNEKLFF. CDR3 coding DNA: TGTGCCAGCATGTTGGGGGGGAATGAAAAACTGTTTTTT.

This rearrangement joins TRBV6-1 to TRBJ1-5; 8 bases match TRBD1. Trimming took 7 bases from V and 9 from J; bases not matched to a gene: 11. The CDR3 extends over 14 amino acids. Germline CDR1 reads MNHNS; CDR2 reads SASEGT. CDR3 sequence: CASTDDRGGRPQHF. In DNA form, the CDR3 reads TGTGCCAGCACCGATGACAGGGGAGGCCGGCCCCAGCATTTT.

The chain joins TRBV5-1 to TRBJ2-5; 11 bases map to TRBD2. V was pared by 5 bases and J by 13 bases, with 10 bases of the junction left unmatched. The CDR3 contains 13 residues. Germline loops: CDR1 SGHRS, CDR2 YFSETQ. CDR3 region: CASSALAGADPYF. The CDR3 nucleotides read TGCGCCAGCAGTGCACTAGCGGGGGCGGATCCGTACTTC.

The chain uses TRBV6-5 and TRBJ2-1, with 10 bases lining up with TRBD1. This CDR3 has 14 amino acids. Germline V gives CDR1 MNHEY, CDR2 SVGAGI. Trimming removed 8 bases from V and 6 bases from J; junction bases left unmatched: 7. CDR3: CASRTGTGANEQFF. The CDR3 bases are TGTGCCAGCCGCACTGGGACAGGGGCCAATGAGCAGTTCTTC.

This clone was seen a single time. The V call is TRBV25-1, the J call TRBJ2-6; 9 bases line up with TRBD2. This CDR3 is built from 18 residues. Germline V gives CDR1 MGHDK, CDR2 SYGVNS. Trimming cost V 4 bases and J 1 base; bases outside gene matches: 8. The CDR3 DNA reads TGTGCCAGCAGTGGGCGGGGCGGGGGGGGTTCTGGGGCCAACGTCCTGACTTTC. Translated, it gives CASSGRGGGGSGANVLTF. The full variable domain, completed using reference TRBV25-1 and TRBJ2-6, is EADIYQTPRYLVIGTGKKITLECSQTMGHDKMYWYQQDPGMELHLIHYSYGVNSTEKGDLSSESTVSRIRTEHFPLTLESARPSHTSQYLCASSGRGGGGSGANVLTFGAGSRLTVL.

This clone was counted between two and nine times. V and J are TRBV30 and TRBJ2-5; possibly TRBD2 for D (6 bases). V was clipped by 7 bases and J by 7 bases, with 19 bases between them. Germline CDR1 reads GTSNPN; CDR2 reads SVGIG (reference sequence). The CDR3 spans 13 residues. CDR3 DNA sequence: TGTGCCTTGACCCCGGGAGCTTCTTGGACCCAGTACTTC. It specifies CALTPGASWTQYF.

A single count supports this clone. This chain uses TRBV25-1 with TRBJ2-3; 8 nucleotides agree with TRBD2. The germline V gene encodes CDR1 MGHDK and CDR2 SYGVNS. The CDR3 runs 16 residues. The V segment lost 6 bases and the J segment 0 bases; nucleotides outside the gene matches: 8. In DNA, the CDR3 is TGTGCCAGCAGCGGCGGGGGGCATTCTAGCACAGATACGCAGTATTTT. Encoded protein: CASSGGGHSSTDTQYF.

The rearrangement joins TRBV5-6 to TRBJ1-1; TRBD1 aligns across 7 bases. V shed 1 base, J shed 11 bases, and the junction held 8 bases outside the gene matches. The CDR3 covers 13 residues. Per the germline V gene, CDR1 is SGHDT and CDR2 is YYEEEE. This CDR3 is CASSLRKGAVAFF. Here the CDR3 DNA reads TGTGCCAGCAGCTTGCGCAAGGGGGCGGTGGCTTTCTTT.

The rearrangement links TRBV5-1 to TRBJ2-3, with 7 bases lining up with TRBD2. The germline gives CDR1 SGHRS, CDR2 YFSETQ. With 1 base clipped from V and 1 base from J, the junction kept 6 bases outside the gene matches. The length of the CDR3 is 16 residues. The CDR3 DNA reads as TGCGCCAGCAGCTTGAACTGGGGGGGAGGCACAGATACGCAGTATTTT. Encoded protein: CASSLNWGGGTDTQYF.

The J gene is TRBJ2-5, the V gene TRBV5-1; 8 bases map to TRBD2. The length of the CDR3 is 16 residues. Germline V gene sequence: CDR1 SGHRS, CDR2 YFSETQ. V trimming: 4 bases; J trimming: 2 bases; junction bases outside the gene matches: 10. This chain's CDR3 is CASSPEPAGGQETQYF. The CDR3 DNA reads as TGCGCCAGCAGCCCAGAACCGGCGGGGGGACAAGAGACCCAGTACTTC.

Turning to this clone: Different DNA sequences within this sample yield the same CDR3. The chain carries TRBV5-6 and TRBJ1-6; the D is unclear. The germline V gene encodes CDR1 SGHDT and CDR2 YYEEEE. Trimming removed 2 bases at V and 8 bases at J, with 11 bases between. The CDR3 has 14 amino acids. Here the CDR3 reads CASSFRERDSPLHF. CDR3 coding DNA: TGTGCCAGCAGCTTTCGGGAGAGAGATTCACCCCTCCACTTT.

The chain employs TRBV4-2 and TRBJ2-3, with D unresolved. The CDR3 has 16 residues. The germline gives CDR1 LGHNA, CDR2 YNFKEQ. V lost 3 bases and J 2 bases, leaving 15 bases between the germline ends. CDR3 amino acids: CASSHLPEQPTDTQYF. The CDR3 coding sequence is TGTGCCAGCAGCCATCTCCCGGAGCAGCCCACAGATACGCAGTATTTT.

In this sample, this clone turned up a few times. The chain couples TRBV28 to TRBJ2-3; 8 bases map to TRBD2. Germline trimming cut 5 bases from V and 2 bases from J; bases unmatched to any gene: 6. Germline CDR1 and CDR2: MDHEN and SYDVKM. This CDR3 comprises 15 residues. CDR3 DNA: TGTGCCAGCAGTCCCGGACTAGCCCACACAGATACGCAGTATTTT. It translates to CASSPGLAHTDTQYF.